Each of the 24 T cell receptor beta chains below was sequenced from the same sample in a study of metastatic and nonmetastatic thyroid tumors. Thyroid surgery had not been preceded by any treatment in any patient. TCRdb recomputed clones from the PCR reads via MiXCR. This table holds under 50,000 clones, about 26% found once. Sequenced material: blood. The receptors come from a male donor with papillary thyroid cancer or a benign thyroid nodule (not recorded which). Some clones in this sample may be carry-over from other donors' samples.

This clone was counted a few times. The chain couples TRBV27 to TRBJ1-1; D perhaps matches TRBD1 (6 bases). The germline V gene encodes CDR1 MNHEY and CDR2 SMNVEV (reference sequence). Trimming removed 6 bases from V and 6 bases from J, with 26 bases in between. There are 17 residues in the CDR3. The CDR3 here is CASSRRGRGDLTAEAFF. For the CDR3, the DNA is TGTGCCAGCAGCAGGAGGGGGAGGGGAGATCTTACGGCTGAAGCTTTCTTT.

This clone rates as medium-sized. A junction end diverges from the germline sequence, so it may reflect a read error. The rearrangement joins TRBV27 to TRBJ2-7, with D possibly matching TRBD2 (5 bases). Germline CDR1 reads MNHEY; CDR2 reads SMNVEV (reference sequence). The CDR3 has 14 amino acids. CDR3 in DNA: TGTGCCAGCAGTTTCCAAGCCCCGAACCACCCTCGGACTTTC. Protein sequence: CASSFQAPNHPRTF.

This chain links TRBV20-1 with TRBJ2-3; no firm D call. Germline V lookup: CDR1 DFQATT, CDR2 SNEGSKA (reference sequence). The CDR3 has 13 amino acids. Trimming pared 3 bases from V and 2 bases from J, leaving 9 bases between. CDR3 nucleotides: TGCAGTGCTAGCAACAGTAACACAGATACGCAGTATTTT. Translating gives CSASNSNTDTQYF.

This sequence joins TRBV5-1 and TRBJ2-5; a weak D match, TRBD1 (6 bases). CDR3 length equals 17 residues. V gave up 1 base and J gave up 5 bases, with 21 bases separating them. Germline V lookup: CDR1 SGHRS, CDR2 YFSETQ. CDR3 in amino acids: CASSLSRIAGESETQYF. The CDR3 DNA follows: TGCGCCAGCAGCTTGTCGCGTATAGCAGGGGAGTCCGAGACCCAGTACTTC. The full variable domain, completed using reference TRBV5-1 and TRBJ2-5, is KAGVTQTPRYLIKTRGQQVTLSCSPISGHRSVSWYQQTPGQGLQFLFEYFSETQRNKGNFPGRFSGRQFSNSRSEMNVSTLELGDSALYLCASSLSRIAGESETQYFGPGTRLLVL.

J is TRBJ1-2 and V is TRBV11-1, with 9 bases matching TRBD1. With V trimmed by 7 bases and J by 3 bases, 18 bases remained unmatched. This CDR3 region has 18 residues. The germline gives CDR1 SGHAT, CDR2 FQDESV (reference sequence). The CDR3 DNA follows: TGTGCCAGCACTCCTTCGAGCGAGGGGACAGGGCGGGACTATGGCTACACCTTC. As protein: CASTPSSEGTGRDYGYTF.

The chain couples TRBV4-2 to TRBJ1-2; TRBD1 might be the D (5 bases). V was cut by 4 bases and J by 0 bases, with 18 bases left in between. Germline V gene sequence: CDR1 LGHNA, CDR2 YNFKEQ. The CDR3 sequence is 17 residues long. The CDR3, as DNA: TGTGCCAGCAGCCCCCGAGGAAGGGACCTTACTAACTATGGCTACACCTTC. This encodes CASSPRGRDLTNYGYTF.

The CDR3 DNA reads as TGCGCCAGCAGCTTGGTCGGACTAGCCGCATATACGCAGTATTTT. As protein: CASSLVGLAAYTQYF. This chain links TRBV5-1 with TRBJ2-3; TRBD2 aligns across 8 bases. This CDR3 comprises 15 residues. Trimming took 0 bases from V and 7 from J; bases not matched to a gene: 7. Germline V gene sequence: CDR1 SGHRS, CDR2 YFSETQ.

The chain uses TRBV25-1 and TRBJ2-1; 8 bases line up with TRBD2. The V segment lost 3 bases and the J segment 16 bases; nucleotides outside the gene matches: 5. This CDR3 has 11 residues. Looked up from germline, CDR1 is MGHDK and CDR2 is SYGVNS. CDR3 in amino acids: CASSEGTRYFF. The CDR3 DNA is TGTGCCAGCAGTGAGGGGACTAGGTATTTCTTC. Together with reference TRBV25-1 and TRBJ2-1, the CDR3 gives the full variable domain: EADIYQTPRYLVIGTGKKITLECSQTMGHDKMYWYQQDPGMELHLIHYSYGVNSTEKGDLSSESTVSRIRTEHFPLTLESARPSHTSQYLCASSEGTRYFFGPGTRLTVL.

This chain uses TRBV11-2 with TRBJ1-2, with 9 bases lining up with TRBD1. The CDR3 extends over 15 amino acids. V shed 0 bases and J 6 bases; nucleotides not matched to a gene: 5. Germline V gives CDR1 SGHAT, CDR2 FQNNGV. The CDR3 DNA reads as TGTGCCAGCAGCTTAGAGGCCGGGACAGGGAATGGCTACACCTTC. Protein sequence: CASSLEAGTGNGYTF.

The gene calls are TRBV6-2 or TRBV6-3 and TRBJ2-1; a possible D gene is TRBD1 (6 bases). Germline lookup yields CDR1 MNHEY and CDR2 SVGEGT. The CDR3 contains 18 residues. The V end lost 2 bases, the J end lost 0 bases, and 17 bases lay between the germline ends. The CDR3: CASSYRQVVGSSYNEQFF. The CDR3 DNA is TGTGCCAGCAGTTACCGACAGGTCGTTGGGAGCTCCTACAATGAGCAGTTCTTC.

This rearrangement joins TRBV6-1 to TRBJ1-5, with D possibly TRBD1 on 6 matching bases. V lost 7 bases and J 4 bases, leaving 17 bases between the germline ends. The germline V gene has CDR1 MNHNS and CDR2 SASEGT. The CDR3 covers 15 residues. The CDR3 is CASTNTAGANQPQHF. The DNA for the CDR3 is TGTGCCAGCACCAATACGGCAGGGGCAAATCAGCCCCAGCATTTT.

This chain uses TRBV28 with TRBJ1-6; D gene uncertain. Trimming removed 1 base at V and 0 bases at J, with 7 bases between. In germline, CDR1 is MDHEN, CDR2 SYDVKM. CDR3 size: 16 residues. The DNA for the CDR3 is TGTGCCAGCAGTTTATCTGGGAGCTCCTATAATTCACCCCTCCACTTT. This codes for CASSLSGSSYNSPLHF.

The genes are TRBV6-1 and TRBJ2-7; 10 bases are shared with TRBD1. V trimming: 7 bases; J trimming: 5 bases; junction bases outside the gene matches: 11. This CDR3 has 15 amino acids. From germline, CDR1 is MNHNS and CDR2 SASEGT. CDR3: CASTPRQGARDEQYF. The DNA for the CDR3 is TGTGCCAGCACACCTAGACAGGGGGCTCGGGACGAGCAGTACTTC.

The chain recombines TRBV11-2 with TRBJ2-7; D might be TRBD1 (5 bases). Germline V CDR1 and CDR2: SGHAT, FQNNGV. V dropped 2 bases and J dropped 4 bases, with 12 bases sitting between them. The length of the CDR3 is 14 residues. CDR3 in amino acids: CASSLMQGSYEQYF. The CDR3 DNA follows: TGTGCCAGCAGCTTAATGCAGGGTAGTTACGAGCAGTACTTC.

Concerning this clone itself: One base away lies a much larger clone, so this may be a sequencing read error. Other DNA sequences in this specimen translate into the identical CDR3. The rearrangement links TRBV7-7 to TRBJ1-1; D ambiguous. Germline values: CDR1 SSHAT, CDR2 FNYEAQ (reference sequence). The CDR3 is made up of 13 amino acids. Written as DNA, the CDR3 is TGTGCTAGCAGCTCGGACCTAGGCACCGAAGCTTTCTTT. Encoded protein: CASSSDLGTEAFF.

CDR3 amino acids: CAWTVTREGELFF. CDR3 bases: TGTGCCTGGACAGTCACTCGGGAAGGGGAGCTGTTTTTT. The V gene is TRBV30, the J gene TRBJ2-2, with D perhaps TRBD2 (5 bases). Germline V gene sequence: CDR1 GTSNPN, CDR2 SVGIG (reference sequence). V was cut by 4 bases and J by 8 bases, with 14 bases left in between. The CDR3 has 13 amino acids.

The chain joins TRBV27 to TRBJ1-1; D unclear. The V gene lost 5 bases and the J gene lost 5 bases, with 24 bases spanning the gap. The length of the CDR3 is 17 residues. The V gene's germline CDR1 is MNHEY and CDR2 SMNVEV (reference sequence). CDR3 coding DNA: TGTGCCAGCAGTCCCCATTGGAGGCAGGTGGGAGATACTGAAGCTTTCTTT. This codes for CASSPHWRQVGDTEAFF.

This clone counts as medium-sized. CDR3 sequence reads: CASSEGLLADEQFF. DNA of the CDR3: TGTGCCAGCAGTGAAGGACTACTAGCGGACGAGCAGTTCTTC. The chain carries TRBV6-1 and TRBJ2-1; 8 bases match TRBD2. Trimming removed 1 base from V and 10 bases from J; junction bases left unmatched: 6. The CDR3 runs to 14 residues. Germline values: CDR1 MNHNS, CDR2 SASEGT.

This chain connects TRBV20-1 to TRBJ1-4; 7 bases agree with TRBD1. The CDR3 spans 16 residues. Germline loops: CDR1 DFQATT, CDR2 SNEGSKA (reference sequence). J was trimmed by 4 bases and V by 3 bases; bases with no gene match: 11. The CDR3, as DNA: TGCAGTGCTAGGACTTCGAGGGGGCGATTTAATGAAAAACTGTTTTTT. As protein: CSARTSRGRFNEKLFF.

At least ten counts were recorded for this clone. The chain employs TRBV6-1 and TRBJ2-3; perhaps TRBD1 as D (6 bases). The CDR3 is 14 amino acids. Germline V gene sequence: CDR1 MNHNS, CDR2 SASEGT. V was shortened by 3 bases and J by 4 bases, with 11 bases between the two germline ends. For the CDR3, the DNA is TGTGCCAGCAGTGAGGGGGCGGCGGCAGATACGCAGTATTTT. Protein sequence: CASSEGAAADTQYF.

This clone was seen at least ten times. The J gene is TRBJ1-1, the V gene TRBV30, with 8 bases identical to TRBD1. Germline loops: CDR1 GTSNPN, CDR2 SVGIG (reference sequence). V lost 4 bases, J lost 5 bases, and 15 bases stayed unmatched. The CDR3 sequence is 16 residues long. CDR3 region: CAWNSGQGVEWTEAFF. The CDR3 DNA is TGTGCCTGGAATTCTGGACAGGGTGTCGAGTGGACTGAAGCTTTCTTT.

The table lists this clone with a few counts. This sequence joins TRBV27 and TRBJ2-2; D not resolved. The CDR3 contains 14 residues. Germline assignment: CDR1 MNHEY and CDR2 SMNVEV (reference sequence). V lost 6 bases and J 1 base, leaving 9 bases between the germline ends. CDR3 nucleotide sequence: TGTGCCAGCAGCGCAGCTCAGAACACCGGGGAGCTGTTTTTT. It codes for CASSAAQNTGELFF.

This clone was detected only a few times. This chain links TRBV15 with TRBJ2-1; the D gene could be TRBD1 or TRBD2 (7 bases each). The germline V and J ends were trimmed by 3 bases and 11 bases, with 20 bases remaining between them. The CDR3 is made up of 15 amino acids. Germline V gene data show CDR1 as LNHNV and CDR2 as YYDKDF (reference sequence). The CDR3 DNA follows: TGTGCCACCAGCAGGCCGGCCCAGGGGGAGGGGAAGCAGTTCTTC. It codes for CATSRPAQGEGKQFF.

This clone was recorded at least ten times. The chain uses TRBV11-3 and TRBJ1-1; possible D gene TRBD1, 6 bases. This CDR3 is built from 12 residues. V was pared by 5 bases and J by 7 bases, with 11 bases between. Germline assignment: CDR1 SGHNT and CDR2 YENEEA. The CDR3 region is CASSRSGVEAFF. The CDR3, as DNA: TGTGCCAGCAGCCGGTCAGGGGTTGAAGCTTTCTTT.